This TCR beta chain came from a study of blood T cell repertoires in COVID-19 (dated by TCRdb to the early 2020s). Background on the whole study: Collaborator samples came from the United States, Italy and Spain and covered acute and convalescent phases of COVID-19. The samples were drawn from two sources: the first 160 participants of the ongoing ImmuneRACE study, and approximately 1,300 subjects contributed by 6 global collaborators. The material from the prospective study consisted of cDNA or gDNA derived from T cells, B-cell-depleted T cells, or PBMCs. Where available, HLA class I and class II types were taken from metadata supplied by the sample provider and were not determined by assay-based typing. The repertoires were released in a freely available public database meant as a resource for research on the immune response to SARS-CoV-2. Deeply sampled blood TCRbeta repertoires from subjects exposed to, actively infected with, or recovered from COVID-19 were included in the dataset. Nearly every sample came with metadata listing a de-identified subject ID, COVID-19 status, age in years and sex.

Concerning this clone itself: Its antigen is currently not known. Nothing much larger sits one base from this clone, and base qualities are not available.

Participants in the prospective study were aged about 18 to 100 years, lived in under 30 United States geographic areas, and enrolled through a virtual design. In the prospective study, participants were assigned to cohorts based on the clinical history participants reported in a screening survey and a study questionnaire. Recovered participants in ImmuneRACE Cohort 3 were defined as having two consecutive negative NP/OP PCR tests, clearance from a healthcare professional, or resolution of symptoms. In the prospective study, mobile phlebotomists collected whole blood, serum and a nasopharyngeal or oropharyngeal swab from each participant. Over a roughly 2-month period, participants in the prospective study had the option of providing additional blood draws and questionnaires. Prospective study blood samples were shipped either frozen or at room temperature before DNA extraction. TCRbeta CDR3 regions were amplified from genomic DNA by means of the immunoSEQ Assay, a bias-controlled multiplex PCR. In the paper's pipeline: Within the assay, amplification of reference gene primers was used to estimate how many nucleated cells each sample contained. Sequence reads were collapsed and filtered to measure the absolute abundance of every unique TCRbeta CDR3 rearrangement. For each sample, productive Simpson clonality was calculated as the square root of Simpson's diversity index across productive rearrangements. TCRdb took over this immuneACCESS table, retaining in-frame rearrangements with V and J assigned. Such tables are incomplete; in checked studies, under half of the missing clones stem from an unresolved V gene, and the remainder is unexplained. That table supplies the V and J calls and clone size; D and trimming were determined from the DNA. The sample yields some 400,000 clones; roughly 91% were counted once. About 1.7% of the sample belongs to the ten largest clones.

Beyond this particular receptor, the publication reports: How much clinical and demographic metadata was included differed by source and by participant, and the metadata was provided uncurated.

Taken from the germline V gene, the CDR1 and CDR2 loops are SGHRS and YFSETQ. From the cysteine up to the phenylalanine, the CDR3 has a length of 15 residues. Only the CDR3 part of the read is kept: 45 bases, read in frame from the first base. At the junction V is shortened by 0 bases and J by 4 bases, with 11 bases in between. The receptor comes from a woman aged 25-40 years who had recovered from COVID-19. This chain joins TRBV5-1 to TRBJ1-5; matching of 6 bases hints at TRBD1 as the D gene. Material: PBMCs or T cells enriched from blood (not recorded which). Read as DNA, the sequence is TGCGCCAGCAGCTTGGGCCAGGGGCTTAATCAGCCCCAGCATTTT. Its protein reads: CASSLGQGLNQPQHF.